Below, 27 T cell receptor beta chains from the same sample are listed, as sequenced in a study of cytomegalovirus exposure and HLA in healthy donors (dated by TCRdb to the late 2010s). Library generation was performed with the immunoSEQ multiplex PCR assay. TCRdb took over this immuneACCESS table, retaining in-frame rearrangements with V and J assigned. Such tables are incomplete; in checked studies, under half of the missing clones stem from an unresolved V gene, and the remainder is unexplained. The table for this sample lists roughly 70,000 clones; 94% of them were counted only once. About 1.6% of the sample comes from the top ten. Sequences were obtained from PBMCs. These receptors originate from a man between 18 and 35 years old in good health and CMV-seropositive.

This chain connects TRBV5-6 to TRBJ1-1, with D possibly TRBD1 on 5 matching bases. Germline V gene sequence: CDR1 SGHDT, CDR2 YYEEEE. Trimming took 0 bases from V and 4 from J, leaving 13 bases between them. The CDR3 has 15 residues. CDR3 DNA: TGTGCCAGCAGCTTGGGCAGGGCTTATTCCACTGAAGCTTTCTTT. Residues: CASSLGRAYSTEAFF.

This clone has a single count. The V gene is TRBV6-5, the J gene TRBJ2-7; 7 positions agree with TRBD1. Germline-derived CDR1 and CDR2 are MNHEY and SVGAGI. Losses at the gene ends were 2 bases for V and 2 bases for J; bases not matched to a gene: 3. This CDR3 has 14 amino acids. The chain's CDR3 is CASSYGTATYEQYF. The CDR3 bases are TGTGCCAGCAGTTACGGGACAGCCACCTACGAGCAGTACTTC.

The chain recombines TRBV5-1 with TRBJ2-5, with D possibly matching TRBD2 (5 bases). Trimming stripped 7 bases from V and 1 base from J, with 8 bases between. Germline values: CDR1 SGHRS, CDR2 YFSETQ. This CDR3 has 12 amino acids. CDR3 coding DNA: TGCGCCAGCGAGGGCGCCCAAGAGACCCAGTACTTC. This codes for CASEGAQETQYF.

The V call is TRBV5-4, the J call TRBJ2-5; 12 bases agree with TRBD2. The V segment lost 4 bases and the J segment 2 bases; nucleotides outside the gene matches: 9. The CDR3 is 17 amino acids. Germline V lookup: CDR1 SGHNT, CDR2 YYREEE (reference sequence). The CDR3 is CASSRGLAGNTQETQYF. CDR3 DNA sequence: TGTGCCAGCAGCAGGGGACTAGCGGGCAATACACAAGAGACCCAGTACTTC. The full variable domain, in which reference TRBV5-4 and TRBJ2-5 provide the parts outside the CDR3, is ETGVTQSPTHLIKTRGQQVTLRCSSQSGHNTVSWYQQALGQGPQFIFQYYREEENGRGNFPPRFSGLQFPNYSSELNVNALELDDSALYLCASSRGLAGNTQETQYFGPGTRLLVL.

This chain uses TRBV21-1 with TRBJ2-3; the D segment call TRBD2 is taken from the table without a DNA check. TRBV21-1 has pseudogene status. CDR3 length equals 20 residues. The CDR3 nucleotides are TGTGCCAGCAGCAAATTGGAGGGGCATCGACTAGCGGGAGTATGGGATACGCAGTATTTT. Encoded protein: CASSKLEGHRLAGVWDTQYF.

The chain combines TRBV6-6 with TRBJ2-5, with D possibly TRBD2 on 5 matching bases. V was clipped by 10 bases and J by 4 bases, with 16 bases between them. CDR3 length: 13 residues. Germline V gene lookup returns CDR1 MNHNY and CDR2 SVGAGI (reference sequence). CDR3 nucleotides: TGTGCCACACCCCGAAGGGAGAGAGAGACCCAGTACTTC. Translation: CATPRRERETQYF.

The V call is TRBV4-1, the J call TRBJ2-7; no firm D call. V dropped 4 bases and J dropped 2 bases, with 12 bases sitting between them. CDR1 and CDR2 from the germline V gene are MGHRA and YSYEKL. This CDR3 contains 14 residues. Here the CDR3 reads CASSPVVNPYEQYF. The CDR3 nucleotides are TGCGCCAGCAGCCCGGTAGTAAATCCCTACGAGCAGTACTTC.

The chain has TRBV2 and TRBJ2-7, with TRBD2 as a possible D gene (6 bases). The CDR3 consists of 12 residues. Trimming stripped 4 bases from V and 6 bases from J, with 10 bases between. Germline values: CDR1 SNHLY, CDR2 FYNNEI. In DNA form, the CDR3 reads TGTGCCAGCAGTGTCAAGGGAGGCGAGCAGTACTTC. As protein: CASSVKGGEQYF.

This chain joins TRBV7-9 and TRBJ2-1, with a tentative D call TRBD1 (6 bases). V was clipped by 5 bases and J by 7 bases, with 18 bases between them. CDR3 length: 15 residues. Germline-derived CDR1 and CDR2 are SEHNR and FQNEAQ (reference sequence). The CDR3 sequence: CASSTELGGLNEQFF. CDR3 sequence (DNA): TGTGCCAGCAGCACTGAACTAGGGGGTTTGAATGAGCAGTTCTTC.

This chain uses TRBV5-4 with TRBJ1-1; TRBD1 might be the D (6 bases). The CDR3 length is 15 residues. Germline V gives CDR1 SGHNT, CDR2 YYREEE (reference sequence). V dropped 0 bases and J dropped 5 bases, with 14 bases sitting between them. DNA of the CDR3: TGTGCCAGCAGCTTGGGCAGGGGCCGATTAACTGAAGCTTTCTTT. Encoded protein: CASSLGRGRLTEAFF. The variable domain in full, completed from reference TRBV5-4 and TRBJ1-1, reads ETGVTQSPTHLIKTRGQQVTLRCSSQSGHNTVSWYQQALGQGPQFIFQYYREEENGRGNFPPRFSGLQFPNYSSELNVNALELDDSALYLCASSLGRGRLTEAFFGQGTRLTVV.

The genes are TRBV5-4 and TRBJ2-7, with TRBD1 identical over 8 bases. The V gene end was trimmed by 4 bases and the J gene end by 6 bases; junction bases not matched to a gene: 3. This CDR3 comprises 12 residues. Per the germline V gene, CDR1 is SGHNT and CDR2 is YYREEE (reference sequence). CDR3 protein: CASSPDRGEQYF. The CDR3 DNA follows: TGTGCCAGCAGCCCTGACAGGGGCGAGCAGTACTTC.

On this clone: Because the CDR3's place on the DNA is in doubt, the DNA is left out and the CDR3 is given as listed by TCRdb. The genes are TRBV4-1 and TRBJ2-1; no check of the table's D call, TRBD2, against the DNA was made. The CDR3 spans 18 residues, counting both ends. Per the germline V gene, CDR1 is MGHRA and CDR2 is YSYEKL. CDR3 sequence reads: CASSQVGGGTSLERFLFF.

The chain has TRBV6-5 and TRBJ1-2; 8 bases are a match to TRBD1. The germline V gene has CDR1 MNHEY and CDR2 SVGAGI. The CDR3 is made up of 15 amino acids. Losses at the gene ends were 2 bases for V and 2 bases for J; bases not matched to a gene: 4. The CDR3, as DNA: TGTGCCAGCAGTTACAGGACAGGGACGAACTATGGCTACACCTTC. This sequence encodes CASSYRTGTNYGYTF.

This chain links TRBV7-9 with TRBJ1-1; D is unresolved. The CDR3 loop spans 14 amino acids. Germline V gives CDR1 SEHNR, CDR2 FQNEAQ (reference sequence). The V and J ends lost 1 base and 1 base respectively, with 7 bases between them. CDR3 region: CASSLVEENTEAFF. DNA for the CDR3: TGTGCCAGCAGCTTAGTTGAGGAGAACACTGAAGCTTTCTTT.

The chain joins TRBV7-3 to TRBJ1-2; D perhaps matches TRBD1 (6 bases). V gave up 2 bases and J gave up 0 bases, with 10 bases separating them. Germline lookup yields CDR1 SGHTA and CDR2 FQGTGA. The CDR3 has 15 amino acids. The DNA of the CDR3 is TGTGCCAGCAGCTTAGGGGACATCTCTAACTATGGCTACACCTTC. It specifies CASSLGDISNYGYTF.

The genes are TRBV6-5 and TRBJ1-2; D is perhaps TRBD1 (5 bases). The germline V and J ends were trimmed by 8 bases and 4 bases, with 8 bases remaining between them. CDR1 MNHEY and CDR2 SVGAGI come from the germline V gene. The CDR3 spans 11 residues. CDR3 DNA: TGTGCCAGCGGCGGGGGCTATGGCTACACCTTC. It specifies CASGGGYGYTF.

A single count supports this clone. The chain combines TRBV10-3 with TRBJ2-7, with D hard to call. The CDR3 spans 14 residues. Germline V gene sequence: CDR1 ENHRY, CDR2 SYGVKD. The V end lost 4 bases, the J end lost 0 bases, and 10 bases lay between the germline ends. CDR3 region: CAISVDGSSYEQYF. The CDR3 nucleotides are TGTGCCATCAGTGTCGACGGGTCCTCCTACGAGCAGTACTTC.

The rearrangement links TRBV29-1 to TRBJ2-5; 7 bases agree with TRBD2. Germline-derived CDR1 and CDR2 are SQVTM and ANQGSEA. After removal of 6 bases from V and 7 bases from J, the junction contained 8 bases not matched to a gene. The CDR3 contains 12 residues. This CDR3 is CSVPGRDGTQYF. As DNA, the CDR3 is TGCAGCGTCCCGGGGAGGGACGGGACCCAGTACTTC.

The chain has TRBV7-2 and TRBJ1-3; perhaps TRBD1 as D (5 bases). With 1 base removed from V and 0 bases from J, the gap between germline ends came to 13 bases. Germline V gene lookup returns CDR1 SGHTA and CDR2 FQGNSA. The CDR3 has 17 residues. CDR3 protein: CASSLGGGLSSGNTIYF. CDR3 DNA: TGTGCCAGCAGCTTAGGGGGGGGACTGAGCTCTGGAAACACCATATATTTT.

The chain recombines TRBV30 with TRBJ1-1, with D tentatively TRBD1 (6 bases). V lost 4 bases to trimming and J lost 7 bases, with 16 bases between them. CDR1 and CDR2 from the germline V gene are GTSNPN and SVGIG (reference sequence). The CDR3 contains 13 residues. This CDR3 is CAWIRSGADEAFF. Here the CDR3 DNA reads TGTGCCTGGATTCGTTCAGGGGCGGATGAAGCTTTCTTT.

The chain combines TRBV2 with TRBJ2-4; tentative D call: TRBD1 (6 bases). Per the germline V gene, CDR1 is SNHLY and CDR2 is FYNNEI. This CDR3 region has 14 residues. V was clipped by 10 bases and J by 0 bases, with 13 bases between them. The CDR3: CATNRDLAKNIQYF. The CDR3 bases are TGTGCCACCAACAGGGACCTAGCCAAAAACATTCAGTACTTC.

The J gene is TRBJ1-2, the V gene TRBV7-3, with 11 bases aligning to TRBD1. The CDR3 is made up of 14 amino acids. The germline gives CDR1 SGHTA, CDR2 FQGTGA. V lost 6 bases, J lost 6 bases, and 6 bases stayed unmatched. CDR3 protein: CASRLPGQGDGYTF. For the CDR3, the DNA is TGTGCCAGCAGGTTACCGGGACAGGGGGATGGCTACACCTTC.

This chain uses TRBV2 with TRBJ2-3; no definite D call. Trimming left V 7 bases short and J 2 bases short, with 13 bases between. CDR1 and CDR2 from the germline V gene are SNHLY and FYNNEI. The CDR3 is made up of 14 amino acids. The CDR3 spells CASMPEPVTDTQYF. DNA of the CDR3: TGTGCCAGCATGCCAGAACCAGTCACAGATACGCAGTATTTT.

The CDR3 DNA follows: TGTGGCGGACAGGGGCTTTACAATGAGCAGTTCTTC. It specifies CGGQGLYNEQFF. The rearrangement uses TRBV19 and TRBJ2-1, with 9 bases lining up with TRBD1. CDR3 size: 12 residues. Germline V gene sequence: CDR1 LNHDA, CDR2 SQIVND (reference sequence).

CDR3 DNA: TGTGCCAGCGGGGCAGCGAATCTCTATGGCTACACCTTC. Translation: CASGAANLYGYTF. The chain uses TRBV6-5 and TRBJ1-2, with a possible D match to TRBD1 (5 bases). In germline, CDR1 is MNHEY, CDR2 SVGAGI. V lost 8 bases and J lost 4, with 14 bases in between. The CDR3 length is 13 residues.

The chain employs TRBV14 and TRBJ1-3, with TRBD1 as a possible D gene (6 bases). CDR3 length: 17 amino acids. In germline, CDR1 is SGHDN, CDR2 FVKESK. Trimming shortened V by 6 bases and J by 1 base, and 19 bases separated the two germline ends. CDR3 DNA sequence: TGTGCCAGCAGTGAGACGGGGGGCTTGTGGTCTGGAAACACCATATATTTT. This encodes CASSETGGLWSGNTIYF. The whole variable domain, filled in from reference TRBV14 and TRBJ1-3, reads EAGVTQFPSHSVIEKGQTVTLRCDPISGHDNLYWYRRVMGKEIKFLLHFVKESKQDESGMPNNRFLAERTGGTYSTLKVQPAELEDSGVYFCASSETGGLWSGNTIYFGEGSWLTVV.

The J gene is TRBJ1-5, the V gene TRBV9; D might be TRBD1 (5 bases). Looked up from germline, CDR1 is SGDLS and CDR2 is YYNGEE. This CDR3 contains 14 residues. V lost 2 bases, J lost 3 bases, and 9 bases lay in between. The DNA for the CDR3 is TGTGCCAGCAGCGTTTCAGGGAACAATCAGCCCCAGCATTTT. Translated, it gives CASSVSGNNQPQHF. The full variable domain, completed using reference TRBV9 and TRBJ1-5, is DSGVTQTPKHLITATGQRVTLRCSPRSGDLSVYWYQQSLDQGLQFLIQYYNGEERAKGNILERFSAQQFPDLHSELNLSSLELGDSALYFCASSVSGNNQPQHFGDGTRLSIL.